Listed below are T cell receptor beta chains from one sample, sequenced in a study of early T cells in non-severe SARS-CoV-2 infection. One entry per CDR3 protein results from TCRdb running MiXCR on the 5' RACE reads. The sample consists of about 59,000 distinct CDR3 sequences, 10% to 11% of them appearing once. Sequencing input: whole blood. These receptors came from an adult who was a healthcare worker with PCR-confirmed SARS-CoV-2 infection or an uninfected control (not recorded which). CDR3s include the opening cysteine and the closing phenylalanine or tryptophan. D genes are given only for firm matches. For some rows the clone size is stated as once, few or many, or as a class when expanded; others skip it.

clone size: many; V gene: TRBV24-1; J gene: TRBJ2-2; D gene: TRBD1; CDR3 length: 16; CDR3 protein: CATSDSRTGGAGELFF; CDR3 DNA: TGTGCCACCAGTGATTCCCGGACAGGGGGTGCCGGGGAGCTGTTTTTT
clone size: few; V gene: TRBV29-1; J gene: TRBJ1-1; D gene: TRBD1; CDR3 length: 13; CDR3 protein: CSVAGTGHVEAFF; CDR3 DNA: TGCAGCGTTGCTGGGACAGGGCATGTTGAAGCTTTCTTT
clone size: few; V gene: TRBV11-2; J gene: TRBJ2-7; D gene: -; CDR3 length: 12; CDR3 protein: CASSPTAKGQYF; CDR3 DNA: TGTGCCAGCAGCCCGACCGCTAAGGGGCAGTACTTC
clone size: many; V gene: TRBV20-1; J gene: TRBJ2-3; D gene: TRBD2; CDR3 length: 14; CDR3 protein: CSRRLAGGTDTQYF; CDR3 DNA: TGCAGCAGGAGGCTAGCGGGGGGCACAGATACGCAGTATTTT
clone size: many; V gene: TRBV11-2; J gene: TRBJ2-1; D gene: TRBD1; CDR3 length: 16; CDR3 protein: CASSLGGQGRYNEQFF; CDR3 DNA: TGTGCCAGCAGCTTAGGAGGACAGGGCCGCTACAATGAGCAGTTCTTC
clone size: many; V gene: TRBV7-2; J gene: TRBJ2-5; D gene: -; CDR3 length: 12; CDR3 protein: CASSSQGETQYF; CDR3 DNA: TGTGCCAGCAGCTCGCAGGGGGAGACCCAGTACTTC
clone size: -; V gene: TRBV7-2; J gene: TRBJ2-7; D gene: -; CDR3 length: 14; CDR3 protein: CASSLRGAGYEQYF; CDR3 DNA: TGTGCCAGCAGCTTACGGGGGGCCGGGTACGAGCAGTACTTC
clone size: few; V gene: TRBV9; J gene: TRBJ2-7; D gene: TRBD2; CDR3 length: 16; CDR3 protein: CASSVTERGPPYEQYF; CDR3 DNA: TGTGCCAGCAGCGTAACGGAGCGGGGGCCCCCCTACGAGCAGTACTTC
clone size: many; V gene: TRBV3-1; J gene: TRBJ2-7; D gene: -; CDR3 length: 14; CDR3 protein: CASSQSRVSYEQYF; CDR3 DNA: TGTGCCAGCAGCCAATCGCGGGTCTCCTACGAGCAGTACTTC
clone size: many; V gene: TRBV29-1; J gene: TRBJ2-2; D gene: -; CDR3 length: 14; CDR3 protein: CSVLLPEVTGELFF; CDR3 DNA: TGCAGCGTGCTTCTGCCGGAGGTGACCGGGGAGCTGTTTTTT
clone size: -; V gene: TRBV7-2; J gene: TRBJ2-3; D gene: TRBD2; CDR3 length: 15; CDR3 protein: CASSRRGAPTDTQYF; CDR3 DNA: TGTGCCAGCAGCCGGCGGGGGGCCCCCACAGATACGCAGTATTTT
clone size: -; V gene: TRBV15; J gene: TRBJ2-7; D gene: -; CDR3 length: 16; CDR3 protein: CATSREGIGWKHEQHF; CDR3 DNA: TGTGCCACCAGCAGAGAGGGGATCGGTTGGAAGCACGAGCAGCACTTC
clone size: -; V gene: TRBV5-1; J gene: TRBJ1-6; D gene: -; CDR3 length: 13; CDR3 protein: CASSPGDNSPLHF; CDR3 DNA: TGCGCCAGCAGCCCAGGGGATAATTCACCCCTCCACTTT
clone size: few; V gene: TRBV20-1; J gene: TRBJ2-5; D gene: -; CDR3 length: 14; CDR3 protein: CSASSSRFGETQYF; CDR3 DNA: TGCAGTGCTAGCTCGTCTCGGTTCGGCGAGACCCAGTACTTC
clone size: many; V gene: TRBV2; J gene: TRBJ2-5; D gene: TRBD2; CDR3 length: 16; CDR3 protein: CASSARSGGVQETQYF; CDR3 DNA: TGTGCCAGCAGTGCGCGGAGCGGGGGGGTACAAGAGACCCAGTACTTC
clone size: few; V gene: TRBV11-2; J gene: TRBJ2-1; D gene: TRBD2; CDR3 length: 17; CDR3 protein: CASRSGTSPTSYNEQFF; CDR3 DNA: TGTGCCAGCAGGTCCGGGACTAGCCCCACCTCCTACAATGAGCAGTTCTTC
clone size: few; V gene: TRBV7-9; J gene: TRBJ2-7; D gene: TRBD2; CDR3 length: 18; CDR3 protein: CASSLAPSGRWVAYEQYF; CDR3 DNA: TGTGCCAGCAGCTTAGCCCCCTCCGGGAGGTGGGTGGCCTACGAGCAGTACTTC
clone size: many; V gene: TRBV10-2; J gene: TRBJ1-4; D gene: -; CDR3 length: 13; CDR3 protein: CASTGAAGEKLFF; CDR3 DNA: TGCGCCAGCACAGGGGCGGCAGGTGAAAAACTGTTTTTT
clone size: -; V gene: TRBV11-3; J gene: TRBJ2-7; D gene: TRBD1; CDR3 length: 14; CDR3 protein: CASSPIGQGSEQYF; CDR3 DNA: TGTGCCAGCAGCCCAATCGGACAGGGCAGCGAGCAGTACTTC
clone size: many; V gene: TRBV7-9; J gene: TRBJ2-1; D gene: TRBD1; CDR3 length: 16; CDR3 protein: CASSFLRTGVDNEQFF; CDR3 DNA: TGTGCCAGCAGCTTCCTCCGGACAGGGGTAGACAATGAGCAGTTCTTC
clone size: many; V gene: TRBV5-1; J gene: TRBJ2-1; D gene: -; CDR3 length: 14; CDR3 protein: CASSLPGTLNEQFF; CDR3 DNA: TGCGCCAGCAGCTTGCCCGGGACTCTAAATGAGCAGTTCTTC
clone size: -; V gene: TRBV5-1; J gene: TRBJ1-6; D gene: TRBD1; CDR3 length: 15; CDR3 protein: CASSLEQGVGSPLHF; CDR3 DNA: TGCGCCAGCAGCTTGGAGCAGGGGGTAGGTTCACCCCTCCACTTT
clone size: few; V gene: TRBV20-1; J gene: TRBJ1-1; D gene: -; CDR3 length: 13; CDR3 protein: CSLLLGAAAEAFF; CDR3 DNA: TGCAGTCTATTACTCGGGGCTGCCGCTGAAGCTTTCTTT
clone size: many; V gene: TRBV7-9; J gene: TRBJ1-2; D gene: -; CDR3 length: 14; CDR3 protein: CASSLFAGEYGYTF; CDR3 DNA: TGTGCCAGCAGCTTATTCGCAGGGGAATATGGCTACACCTTC
clone size: many; V gene: TRBV3-1; J gene: TRBJ2-3; D gene: TRBD2; CDR3 length: 16; CDR3 protein: CASSGGTSGNTDTQYF; CDR3 DNA: TGTGCCAGCAGCGGGGGGACTAGCGGAAACACAGATACGCAGTATTTT
clone size: many; V gene: TRBV19; J gene: TRBJ2-3; D gene: -; CDR3 length: 14; CDR3 protein: CASSPGTSTDTQYF; CDR3 DNA: TGTGCCAGTAGTCCCGGGACTAGCACAGATACGCAGTATTTT